This entry is about one TCR beta chain. What it recognizes is unknown. The data were obtained in a study of CD8+ T cells in alopecia areata. Study results and limitations: Higher clonality and more expanded CD8+ clones appeared in lesional than normal scalp. Among the cells sequenced in scalp samples are also the resident alphabeta T cells of normal skin.

Reverse transcribed after extraction, RNA yielded cDNA as the sequencing template. Libraries were prepared by immunoSEQ multiplex PCR; TCRdb keeps only in-frame clonotypes and omits some of them. The data hold hundreds of thousands of clones, with 50% to 70% observed a single time. Germline V gives CDR1 KGHSH, CDR2 LQKENI. CDR3 length equals 11 residues. Trimming took 2 bases from V and 7 from J, leaving 5 bases between them. The receptor comes from a human donor with alopecia areata. The sample was CD4+ T cells sorted from blood, taken at week 0. The chain combines TRBV18 with TRBJ1-2, with D unresolved. The CDR3 reads CASSPGSGYTF. In nucleotides, the CDR3 is TGTGCCAGCTCACCAGGTAGTGGCTACACCTTC.